This T cell receptor beta chain was documented in a study of cytomegalovirus exposure and HLA in healthy donors. Primers included in the PCR were 60 Vbeta and 13 Jbeta primers. Profiling relied on immunoSEQ multiplex PCR, and the TCRdb table lists in-frame clones only, not all of them. Altogether 100,000 or so clones are present, around 15% being singletons, with the ten largest covering around 0.86%. This clone was observed a handful of times. V lost 3 bases to trimming and J lost 0 bases, with 19 bases between them. CDR1 and CDR2 (germline): SGDLS, YYNGEE. The CDR3 consists of 18 residues. The TCR originated in a female donor in good health and CMV-seronegative. Sequenced input: PBMCs. This sequence joins TRBV9 and TRBJ2-4; D is perhaps TRBD2 (7 bases). The CDR3: CASSEGGTGGLAKNIQYF. CDR3 nucleotide sequence: TGTGCCAGCAGCGAGGGGGGGACTGGAGGGTTAGCCAAAAACATTCAGTACTTC.